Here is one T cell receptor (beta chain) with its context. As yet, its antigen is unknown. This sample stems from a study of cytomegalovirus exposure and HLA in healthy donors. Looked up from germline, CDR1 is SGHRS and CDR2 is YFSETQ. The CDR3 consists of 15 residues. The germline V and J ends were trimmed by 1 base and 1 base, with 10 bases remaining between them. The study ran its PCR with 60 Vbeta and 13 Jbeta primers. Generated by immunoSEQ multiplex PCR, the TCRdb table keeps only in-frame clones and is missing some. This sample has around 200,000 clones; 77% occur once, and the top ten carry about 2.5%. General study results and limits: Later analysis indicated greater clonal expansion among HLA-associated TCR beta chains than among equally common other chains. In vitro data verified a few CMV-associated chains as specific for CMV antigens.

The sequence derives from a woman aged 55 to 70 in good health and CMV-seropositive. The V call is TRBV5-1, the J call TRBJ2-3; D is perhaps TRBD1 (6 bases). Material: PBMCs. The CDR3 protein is CASSLMGAGTDTQYF. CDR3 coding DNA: TGCGCCAGCAGCTTGATGGGGGCCGGCACAGATACGCAGTATTTT.